This T cell receptor (beta chain) originates from a study of PD-1 and CTLA-4 blockade in melanoma. This CDR3 has 13 amino acids. With 3 bases removed from V and 8 bases from J, the gap between germline ends came to 11 bases. Germline V gene data show CDR1 as MNHEY and CDR2 as SMNVEV (reference sequence). Sequencing used immunoSEQ multiplex PCR; TCRdb keeps in-frame clones, though not all of them. The top ten clones hold approximately 6.4% of a sample with tens of thousands of clones, about 87% of them seen once. The V and J genes are TRBV27 and TRBJ2-1; D is unclear. The specimen comprised CD8+ T cells from peripheral blood, sampled from a patient given anti-PD-1 treatment. The receptor was derived from a human donor with melanoma. CDR3 nucleotides: TGTGCCAGCAGTTTGGCCGATTACGATGAGCAGTTCTTC. This codes for CASSLADYDEQFF.